The 14 T cell receptor beta chains given below trace back to one sample, sequenced in a study of blood T cell repertoires in COVID-19. Profiling relied on immunoSEQ multiplex PCR, and the TCRdb table lists in-frame clones only, not all of them. The data contain around 160,000 clones, 85% to 90% of them singletons. The sequenced material came from peripheral blood. The receptors stem from a man aged 80 or over with acute or convalescent COVID-19.

This clone was observed once. The rearrangement uses TRBV11-1 and TRBJ1-2; TRBD1 agrees at 9 bases. The CDR3 is 15 residues long. Germline CDR1 reads SGHAT; CDR2 reads FQDESV (reference sequence). J was trimmed by 5 bases and V by 1 base; bases with no gene match: 5. This chain's CDR3 is CASSLGPGQGYGYTF. CDR3 nucleotides: TGTGCCAGCAGCTTAGGTCCGGGACAGGGATATGGCTACACCTTC.

The rearrangement joins TRBV7-9 to TRBJ1-1; 7 nucleotides match TRBD1. V shed 4 bases and J 1 base; nucleotides not matched to a gene: 9. The CDR3 loop spans 16 amino acids. Germline V lookup: CDR1 SEHNR, CDR2 FQNEAQ (reference sequence). In nucleotides, the CDR3 is TGTGCCAGCAGCTCAAGGGCCGGGACAGAGAACACTGAAGCTTTCTTT. The encoded protein is CASSSRAGTENTEAFF.

The rearrangement links TRBV7-9 to TRBJ2-1; the match to TRBD2 covers 9 bases. This CDR3 region has 15 residues. V lost 5 bases to trimming and J lost 9 bases; unmatched junction nucleotides: 11. Per germline, CDR1 SEHNR and CDR2 FQNEAQ (reference sequence). CDR3 residues: CASSLSGGGAGEQFF. In DNA form, the CDR3 reads TGTGCCAGCAGCCTTAGCGGGGGAGGGGCTGGTGAGCAGTTCTTC.

This chain joins TRBV30 and TRBJ2-2; tentative D call: TRBD1 (6 bases). Germline CDR1 is GTSNPN and CDR2 is SVGIG (reference sequence). V was trimmed by 1 base and J by 7 bases, leaving 22 bases between them. The CDR3 loop spans 17 amino acids. The CDR3 region is CAWSGNRVRIPHGELFF. In nucleotides, the CDR3 is TGTGCCTGGAGTGGCAACAGGGTTAGAATCCCTCACGGGGAGCTGTTTTTT.

Here the CDR3 reads CASSLQGGSYNEQFF. CDR3 nucleotide sequence: TGTGCCAGTAGCCTACAGGGGGGTTCCTACAATGAGCAGTTCTTC. The chain joins TRBV19 to TRBJ2-1, with TRBD1 identical over 8 bases. Germline V gene data show CDR1 as LNHDA and CDR2 as SQIVND (reference sequence). The junction had 5 bases not matched to a gene; V was cut back by 6 bases and J by 1 base. CDR3 size: 15 residues.

V is TRBV4-1 and J is TRBJ2-3; weak D call: TRBD2 (6 bases). Germline V gene data show CDR1 as MGHRA and CDR2 as YSYEKL. The CDR3 has 16 amino acids. Between the trimmed V and J ends, which lost 1 base and 2 bases, there was a span of 13 bases. CDR3 nucleotides: TGCGCCAGCAGCCAAGTTAGCGGCCGAACCACAGATACGCAGTATTTT. It translates to CASSQVSGRTTDTQYF.

As concerns this clone: Other DNA sequences within the sample encode an identical CDR3. CDR3 region: CASSLGGSSYEQYF. For the CDR3, the DNA is TGCGCCAGCAGCTTGGGCGGGAGCTCCTACGAGCAGTACTTC. The gene calls are TRBV5-1 and TRBJ2-7; TRBD2 matches 7 bases. This CDR3 comprises 14 residues. Trimming took 0 bases from V and 0 from J; bases not matched to a gene: 0. Germline-derived CDR1 and CDR2 are SGHRS and YFSETQ.

This clone was detected once. DNA for the CDR3: TGTGCCAGCAGTTTGGCAGGGGTTCGGACAGATACGCAGTATTTT. Its translation is CASSLAGVRTDTQYF. This chain uses TRBV27 with TRBJ2-3, with a weak D call TRBD1 (6 bases). The CDR3 contains 15 residues. The germline CDR1 and CDR2 sequences are MNHEY and SMNVEV (reference sequence). V lost 3 bases and J 3 bases, leaving 13 bases between the germline ends.

The chain recombines TRBV5-1 with TRBJ1-4; TRBD1 agrees at 7 bases. The CDR3 totals 14 residues. Germline V gives CDR1 SGHRS, CDR2 YFSETQ. The V gene end was trimmed by 0 bases and the J gene end by 5 bases; junction bases not matched to a gene: 1. The CDR3 nucleotides read TGCGCCAGCAGCTTGGAGGGGGCGAATGAAAAACTGTTTTTT. It yields the protein CASSLEGANEKLFF.

The rearrangement uses TRBV5-1 and TRBJ1-2; TRBD1 is a possible D gene (6 bases). The V gene's germline CDR1 is SGHRS and CDR2 YFSETQ. Trimming took off 4 bases at V and 8 bases at J, with 12 bases between the two ends. This CDR3 region has 12 residues. CDR3 amino acids: CASSPAGDGYTF. In DNA form, the CDR3 reads TGCGCCAGCAGCCCGGCAGGGGACGGCTACACCTTC.

The gene calls are TRBV6-2 or TRBV6-3 and TRBJ2-3, with 8 bases that match TRBD2. Germline V gene sequence: CDR1 MNHEY, CDR2 SVGEGT. Trimming at V came to 2 bases and at J to 0 bases, leaving 10 bases not matched to a gene. CDR3 length: 18 amino acids. CDR3 sequence (DNA): TGTGCCAGCAGTTACCTAATTGGCGGGGGGACCAGCACAGATACGCAGTATTTT. It codes for CASSYLIGGGTSTDTQYF.

The chain employs TRBV7-3 and TRBJ2-3; TRBD2 matches at 7 bases. The germline gives CDR1 SGHTA, CDR2 FQGTGA. V gave up 3 bases and J gave up 0 bases; unmatched junction bases: 3. The CDR3 is 15 residues long. CDR3 region: CASSFRGGSTDTQYF. The CDR3 DNA reads as TGTGCCAGCAGCTTTAGGGGAGGGAGCACAGATACGCAGTATTTT.

This chain's CDR3 is CASSLLRGATDTQYF. The CDR3 region has the DNA TGTGCCAGCAGTTTGTTGCGGGGGGCAACAGATACGCAGTATTTT. The chain has TRBV6-6 and TRBJ2-3; 8 positions agree with TRBD2. J was trimmed by 3 bases and V by 4 bases; bases with no gene match: 6. The CDR3 has 15 amino acids. Germline V gene lookup returns CDR1 MNHNY and CDR2 SVGAGI (reference sequence).

V is TRBV27 and J is TRBJ2-3; 9 bases line up with TRBD2. The J segment lost 1 base and the V segment lost 4 bases, leaving 6 bases of the junction unmatched. This CDR3 is 16 amino acids long. CDR1 and CDR2 (germline): MNHEY, SMNVEV (reference sequence). For the CDR3, the DNA is TGTGCCAGCAGTTGGCGGGGGGGGCGTGGCACAGATACGCAGTATTTT. Translation gives CASSWRGGRGTDTQYF.